The 17 T cell receptor beta chains given below trace back to one sample, sequenced in a study of cytomegalovirus exposure and HLA in healthy donors. This PCR relied on a set of 60 Vbeta primers and 13 Jbeta primers. Produced via immunoSEQ multiplex PCR; TCRdb's table is partial and in-frame only. The sample carries some 96,000 clones, 55% to 75% recorded once. Sequencing was performed on PBMCs. These receptors all stem from a man aged 60 to 75 in good health and CMV-seronegative.

The rearrangement joins TRBV6-1 to TRBJ2-3; 12 bases match TRBD2. J was trimmed by 2 bases and V by 0 bases; bases with no gene match: 6. The CDR3 runs to 18 residues. From germline, CDR1 is MNHNS and CDR2 SASEGT. The CDR3 spells CASSEAPSGRGDTDTQYF. The CDR3 nucleotides are TGTGCCAGCAGTGAAGCGCCTAGCGGGAGGGGGGACACAGATACGCAGTATTTT.

The rearrangement links TRBV28 to TRBJ2-6; the match to TRBD1 covers 7 bases. CDR1 is MDHEN, CDR2 SYDVKM, per germline. The CDR3 loop spans 17 amino acids. The V and J ends lost 6 bases and 4 bases, in that order; junction bases with no gene match: 12. CDR3 coding DNA: TGTGCCAGCAGGGACCGGGACAGAGGTATCGGGGCCAACGTCCTGACTTTC. Translating it yields CASRDRDRGIGANVLTF. Full variable domain (remainder filled in from reference TRBV28 and TRBJ2-6): DVKVTQSSRYLVKRTGEKVFLECVQDMDHENMFWYRQDPGLGLRLIYFSYDVKMKEKGDIPEGYSVSREKKERFSLILESASTNQTSMYLCASRDRDRGIGANVLTFGAGSRLTVL.

V and J are TRBV6-5 and TRBJ2-5; a weak D match, TRBD2 (5 bases). This CDR3 has 14 amino acids. Germline CDR1 and CDR2: MNHEY and SVGAGI. Trimming took off 6 bases at V and 4 bases at J, with 15 bases between the two ends. The CDR3 region has the DNA TGTGCCAGCAGCCAAACAGCGGCACGAGAGACCCAGTACTTC. This gives the protein CASSQTAARETQYF.

A few counts support this clone. The gene calls are TRBV29-1 and TRBJ1-1, with TRBD1 matching 7 bases. Trimming at V came to 2 bases and at J to 6 bases, leaving 12 bases not matched to a gene. The CDR3 is 15 residues long. CDR1 is SQVTM and CDR2 is ANQGSEA in the germline V gene. In DNA form, the CDR3 reads TGCAGCGTTGAAACTCCCTTGAAAGGGACAGCTGAAGCTTTCTTT. Amino acid sequence: CSVETPLKGTAEAFF.

J is TRBJ2-5 and V is TRBV5-1, with a possible D match to TRBD1 (6 bases). CDR1 and CDR2 (germline): SGHRS, YFSETQ. V lost 0 bases, J lost 2 bases, and 11 bases lay in between. This CDR3 comprises 15 residues. The CDR3 loop reads CASSLVGDIQETQYF. CDR3 sequence (DNA): TGCGCCAGCAGCTTGGTTGGGGACATACAAGAGACCCAGTACTTC.

The rearrangement links TRBV6-5 to TRBJ2-1; 8 positions match TRBD1. Per the germline V gene, CDR1 is MNHEY and CDR2 is SVGAGI. J lost 13 bases, V lost 4 bases, and 9 bases had no gene match. CDR3 length: 13 amino acids. The CDR3: CASSWGTGSSQFF. The CDR3 coding sequence is TGTGCCAGCAGTTGGGGGACAGGAAGTAGTCAGTTCTTC.

This clone was observed a handful of times. The rearrangement uses TRBV4-1 and TRBJ1-3; 7 nucleotides line up with TRBD1. The CDR3 is 20 residues long. In germline, CDR1 is MGHRA, CDR2 YSYEKL. The trim removed 0 bases at V and 0 bases at J, leaving 14 bases unmatched. This CDR3 is CASSQEDAWWTGHSGNTIYF. In DNA, the CDR3 is TGCGCCAGCAGCCAAGAAGATGCTTGGTGGACAGGACACTCTGGAAACACCATATATTTT.

V gene TRBV7-6 combines with J gene TRBJ1-5; tentative D call: TRBD1 (6 bases). Looked up from germline, CDR1 is SGHVS and CDR2 is FNYEAQ. The CDR3 totals 16 residues. Trimming took 1 base from V and 1 from J, leaving 11 bases between them. CDR3 in amino acids: CASSLDPGGSNQPQHF. Written as DNA, the CDR3 is TGTGCCAGCAGCTTAGACCCGGGGGGCAGCAATCAGCCCCAGCATTTT.

This clone was detected only once. The CDR3 loop is CASTLAGGSHNEQFF. CDR3 in DNA: TGTGCCAGCACCCTAGCGGGAGGATCCCACAATGAGCAGTTCTTC. The V and J genes are TRBV9 and TRBJ2-1; 11 positions match TRBD2. Germline lookup yields CDR1 SGDLS and CDR2 YYNGEE. V lost 6 bases to trimming and J lost 5 bases; unmatched junction nucleotides: 7. The CDR3 extends over 15 amino acids.

Only a few counts were recorded for this clone. This rearrangement joins TRBV7-3 to TRBJ2-2; tentatively, D is TRBD1 (6 bases). V lost 5 bases, J lost 4 bases, and 20 bases lay in between. Germline CDR1 SGHTA, CDR2 FQGTGA. This CDR3 region has 17 residues. The CDR3 nucleotides read TGTGCCAGCAGCCCAAGAGGGCAGGGGTTCGCCACCGGGGAGCTGTTTTTT. It encodes CASSPRGQGFATGELFF.

The rearrangement uses TRBV6-1 and TRBJ1-3; unclear D gene. Germline assignment: CDR1 MNHNS and CDR2 SASEGT. Trimming cost V 0 bases and J 1 base, with 7 bases left between them. This CDR3 has 15 residues. The CDR3 spells CASSEAGGSGNTIYF. The DNA of the CDR3 is TGTGCCAGCAGTGAAGCTGGAGGATCTGGAAACACCATATATTTT.

This clone has only one observation. This chain joins TRBV5-1 and TRBJ2-7; 8 bases are shared with TRBD1. V gave up 3 bases and J gave up 3 bases; unmatched junction bases: 14. The CDR3 totals 17 residues. Germline assignment: CDR1 SGHRS and CDR2 YFSETQ. The CDR3 nucleotides read TGCGCCAGCAGCTACGGGTTTGCTGGACAGGGTGTCTACGAGCAGTACTTC. Amino acid sequence: CASSYGFAGQGVYEQYF.

This chain joins TRBV29-1 and TRBJ2-7, with 7 bases lining up with TRBD2. V gave up 7 bases and J gave up 0 bases; unmatched junction bases: 3. Looked up from germline, CDR1 is SQVTM and CDR2 is ANQGSEA. The CDR3 runs 12 residues. In nucleotides, the CDR3 is TGCAGCGCTGGGGGGGGCTCCTACGAGCAGTACTTC. Translating it yields CSAGGGSYEQYF.

The sample holds a few counts of this clone. The chain joins TRBV18 to TRBJ2-7, with D unresolved. The CDR3 has 12 residues. V was shortened by 5 bases and J by 1 base, with 6 bases between the two germline ends. Germline V gene lookup returns CDR1 KGHSH and CDR2 LQKENI. CDR3 bases: TGTGCCAGCTCAACAGCATCCTACGAGCAGTACTTC. Encoded protein: CASSTASYEQYF.

This clone came up a few times. This chain links TRBV11-2 with TRBJ2-3; no firm D call. This CDR3 has 15 amino acids. The germline gives CDR1 SGHAT, CDR2 FQNNGV. V was trimmed by 2 bases and J by 4 bases, leaving 13 bases between them. CDR3 in amino acids: CASSLLSVQADTQYF. The CDR3 DNA follows: TGTGCCAGCAGCTTACTGTCTGTCCAGGCAGATACGCAGTATTTT.

With respect to this clone: Other DNA sequences within the sample encode an identical CDR3. The V call is TRBV10-3, the J call TRBJ2-1; TRBD2 matches 8 bases. The germline CDR1 and CDR2 sequences are ENHRY and SYGVKD. The V gene end was trimmed by 2 bases and the J gene end by 4 bases; junction bases not matched to a gene: 1. CDR3 size: 14 residues. CDR3 coding DNA: TGTGCCATCAGTGAGGCTAGCGGGTACAATGAGCAGTTCTTC. Its protein is CAISEASGYNEQFF.

The rearrangement uses TRBV13 and TRBJ2-2; 8 bases are a match to TRBD2. V gave up 2 bases and J gave up 2 bases; unmatched junction bases: 4. Germline V gene data show CDR1 as PRHDT and CDR2 as FYEKMQ (reference sequence). This CDR3 is 16 amino acids long. The CDR3 sequence: CASSLLAGLNTGELFF. The CDR3 bases are TGTGCCAGCAGCTTATTAGCGGGGCTCAACACCGGGGAGCTGTTTTTT.